The clone carrying this T cell receptor (beta chain) appeared many times. Antigen specificity is unknown. Trimming shortened V by 4 bases and J by 1 base, and 14 bases separated the two germline ends. The CDR3 has 17 residues. The germline V gene has CDR1 SNHLY and CDR2 FYNNEI. The data stem from a study of regulatory T cells in long-lasting Graves disease. Whole-study results and caveats: Newly diagnosed Graves' patients exceeded persistent ones in TCR diversity. A reduction in accuracy may have resulted from the small sample size.

Time point specified: newly diagnosed GD, antithyroid drugs for less than 3 months. The TCR library used RNA extracted from PBMCs. Libraries of TCR beta came from iRepertoire HTBI primers plus Arm-PCR of CDR3 regions. In TCRdb, the multiplex PCR reads were re-called with MiXCR into one record per CDR3 protein. Of around 500,000 distinct CDR3 sequences listed, less than 15% were seen once; the top ten hold about 10%. The same data also contributed to another study, on T cells in Graves' hyperthyroidism and ophthalmopathy. That study reports: Initially, a first-round RT-PCR of the TCR CDR3 employed the HTBI primer set. Blood also showed most of the thyroid clonotypes that were expanded above 0.001.

The chain links TRBV2 to TRBJ1-6; D is undetermined. Source: peripheral blood mononuclear cells (PBMCs), taken at new diagnosis, from a patient treated with antithyroid drugs. The TCR comes from a man aged 25-40 years with Graves disease. CDR3 sequence reads: CASSVTQFESYNSPLHF. The CDR3 region has the DNA TGTGCCAGCAGTGTCACACAGTTCGAGTCCTATAATTCACCCCTCCACTTT.